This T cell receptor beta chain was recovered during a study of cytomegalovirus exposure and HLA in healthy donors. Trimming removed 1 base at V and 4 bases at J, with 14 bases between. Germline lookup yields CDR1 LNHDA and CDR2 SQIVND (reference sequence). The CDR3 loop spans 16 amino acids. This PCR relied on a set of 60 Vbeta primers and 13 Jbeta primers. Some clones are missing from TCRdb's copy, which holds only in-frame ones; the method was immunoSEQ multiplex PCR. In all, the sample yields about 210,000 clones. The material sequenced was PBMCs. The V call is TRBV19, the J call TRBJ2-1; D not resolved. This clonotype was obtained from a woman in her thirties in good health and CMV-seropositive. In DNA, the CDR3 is TGTGCCAGTAGTATAGGCTCGGCGGCCGAATACAATGAGCAGTTCTTC. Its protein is CASSIGSAAEYNEQFF.